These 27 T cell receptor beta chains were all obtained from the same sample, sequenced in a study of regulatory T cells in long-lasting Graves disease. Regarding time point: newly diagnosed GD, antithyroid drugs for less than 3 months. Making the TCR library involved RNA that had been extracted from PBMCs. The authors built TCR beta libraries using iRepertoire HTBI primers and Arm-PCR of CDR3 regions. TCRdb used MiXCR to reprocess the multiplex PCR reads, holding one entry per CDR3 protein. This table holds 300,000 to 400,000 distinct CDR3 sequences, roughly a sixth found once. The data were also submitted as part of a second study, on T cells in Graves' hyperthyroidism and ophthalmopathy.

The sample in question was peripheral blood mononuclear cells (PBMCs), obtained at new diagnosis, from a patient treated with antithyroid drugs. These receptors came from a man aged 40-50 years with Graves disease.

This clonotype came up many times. The CDR3 spells CASSKTSGGAPGLYF. Written as DNA, the CDR3 is TGTGCCAGCAGTAAAACTAGCGGGGGGGCCCCAGGTTTGTACTTC. This chain connects TRBV28 to TRBJ2-7, with 13 bases lining up with TRBD2. Per the germline V gene, CDR1 is MDHEN and CDR2 is SYDVKM. Germline trimming cut 5 bases from V and 12 bases from J; bases unmatched to any gene: 13. This CDR3 is built from 15 residues.

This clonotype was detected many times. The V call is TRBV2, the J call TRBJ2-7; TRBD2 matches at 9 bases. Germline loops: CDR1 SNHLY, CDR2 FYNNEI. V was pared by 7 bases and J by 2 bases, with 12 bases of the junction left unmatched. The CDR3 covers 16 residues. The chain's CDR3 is CASTAGRASGAYEQYF. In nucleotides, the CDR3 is TGTGCCAGCACCGCGGGTAGGGCTAGCGGGGCCTACGAGCAGTACTTC.

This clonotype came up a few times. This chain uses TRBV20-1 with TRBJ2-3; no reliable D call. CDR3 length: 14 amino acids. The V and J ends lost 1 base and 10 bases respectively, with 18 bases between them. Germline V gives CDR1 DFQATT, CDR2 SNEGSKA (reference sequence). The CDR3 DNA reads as TGCAGTGCTAGAGCCACCCGGCTTGTGGGTGCGCAGTATTTT. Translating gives CSARATRLVGAQYF.

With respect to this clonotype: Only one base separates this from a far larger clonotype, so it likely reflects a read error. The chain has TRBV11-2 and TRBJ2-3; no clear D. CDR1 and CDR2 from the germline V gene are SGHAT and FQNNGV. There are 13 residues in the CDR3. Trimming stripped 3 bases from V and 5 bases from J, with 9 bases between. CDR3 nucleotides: TGTGCCAGCAGCTTCCTCATGGGAGATACGCAGTATTTT. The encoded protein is CASSFLMGDTQYF.

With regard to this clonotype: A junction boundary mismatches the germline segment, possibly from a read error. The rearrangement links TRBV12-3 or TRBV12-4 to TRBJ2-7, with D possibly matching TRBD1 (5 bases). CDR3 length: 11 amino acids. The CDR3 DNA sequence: TGTGCCAGCAGTTTCTTACAGGTTGCTGTCTTC. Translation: CASSFLQVAVF.

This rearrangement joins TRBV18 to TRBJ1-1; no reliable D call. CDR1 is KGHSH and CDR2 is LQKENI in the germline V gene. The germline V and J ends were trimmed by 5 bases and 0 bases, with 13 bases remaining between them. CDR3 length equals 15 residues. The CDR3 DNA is TGTGCCAGCTCAGCCTCAACTTCTTTGAACACTGAAGCTTTCTTT. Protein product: CASSASTSLNTEAFF.

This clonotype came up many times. The CDR3 here is CSARDPTSGGYNEQFF. The DNA for the CDR3 is TGCAGTGCTAGAGACCCTACTAGCGGGGGTTACAATGAGCAGTTCTTC. V is TRBV20-1 and J is TRBJ2-1; 11 bases agree with TRBD2. This CDR3 region has 16 residues. V shed 0 bases and J 4 bases; nucleotides not matched to a gene: 5. Germline V lookup: CDR1 DFQATT, CDR2 SNEGSKA (reference sequence).

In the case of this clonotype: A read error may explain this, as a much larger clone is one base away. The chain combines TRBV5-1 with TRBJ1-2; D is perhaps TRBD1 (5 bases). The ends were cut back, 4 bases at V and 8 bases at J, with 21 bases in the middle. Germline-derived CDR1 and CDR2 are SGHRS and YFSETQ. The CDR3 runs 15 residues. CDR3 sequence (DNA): TGCGCCAGCAGCATCGACCCCGGGACCGCCGGCGGCTACACCTTC. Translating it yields CASSIDPGTAGGYTF.

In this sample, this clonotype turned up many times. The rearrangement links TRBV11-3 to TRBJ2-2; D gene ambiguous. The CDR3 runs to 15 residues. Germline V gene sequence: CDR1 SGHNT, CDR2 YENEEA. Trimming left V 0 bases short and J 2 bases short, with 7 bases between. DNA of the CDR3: TGTGCCAGCAGCTTAGATCGGTTTAACACCGGGGAGCTGTTTTTT. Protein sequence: CASSLDRFNTGELFF.

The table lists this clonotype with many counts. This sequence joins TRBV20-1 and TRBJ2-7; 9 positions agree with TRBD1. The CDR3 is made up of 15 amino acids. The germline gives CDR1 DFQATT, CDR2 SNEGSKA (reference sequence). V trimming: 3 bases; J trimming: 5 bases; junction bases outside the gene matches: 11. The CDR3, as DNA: TGCAGTGCTAGTAAACAGGGGGCGAGTTTCCACGAGCAGTACTTC. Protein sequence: CSASKQGASFHEQYF.

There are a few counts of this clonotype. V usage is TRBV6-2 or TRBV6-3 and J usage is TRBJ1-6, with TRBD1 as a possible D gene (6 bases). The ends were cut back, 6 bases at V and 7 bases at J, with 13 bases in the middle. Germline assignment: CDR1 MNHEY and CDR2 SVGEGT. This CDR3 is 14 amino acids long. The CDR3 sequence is CASRYTGRNSPLHF. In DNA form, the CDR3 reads TGTGCCAGCAGGTATACAGGGCGCAATTCACCCCTCCACTTT.

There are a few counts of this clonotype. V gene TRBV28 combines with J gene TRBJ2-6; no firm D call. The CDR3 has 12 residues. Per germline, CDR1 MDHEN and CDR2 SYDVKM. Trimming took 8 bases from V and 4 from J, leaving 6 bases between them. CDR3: CASGTGANVLTF. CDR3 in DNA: TGTGCCAGCGGAACCGGGGCCAACGTCCTGACTTTC.

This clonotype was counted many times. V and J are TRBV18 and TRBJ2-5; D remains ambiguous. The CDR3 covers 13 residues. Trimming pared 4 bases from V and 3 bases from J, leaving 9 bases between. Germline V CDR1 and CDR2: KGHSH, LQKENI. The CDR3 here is CASSRSPEETQYF. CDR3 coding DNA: TGTGCCAGCTCACGCTCGCCGGAAGAGACCCAGTACTTC. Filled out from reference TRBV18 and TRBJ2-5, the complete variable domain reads NAGVMQNPRHLVRRRGQEARLRCSPMKGHSHVYWYRQLPEEGLKFMVYLQKENIIDESGMPKERFSAEFPKEGPSILRIQQVVRGDSAAYFCASSRSPEETQYFGPGTRLLVL.

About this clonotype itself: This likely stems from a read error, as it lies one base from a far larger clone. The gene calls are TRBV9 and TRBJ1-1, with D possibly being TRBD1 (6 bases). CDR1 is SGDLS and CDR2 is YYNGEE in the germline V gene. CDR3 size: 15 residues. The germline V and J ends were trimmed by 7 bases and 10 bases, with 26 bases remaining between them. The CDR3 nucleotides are TGTGCCAGCTCACCACCCTCGGGACAAGAGTCTGGAGCTTTCTTT. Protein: CASSPPSGQESGAFF.

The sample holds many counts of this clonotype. CDR3 sequence: CASALTSTDTQYF. CDR3 in DNA: TGTGCCAGCGCACTGACTAGCACAGATACGCAGTATTTT. The chain combines TRBV18 with TRBJ2-3; D uncertain. The germline V gene has CDR1 KGHSH and CDR2 LQKENI. The CDR3 loop spans 13 amino acids. Deletions cut 8 bases from V and 0 bases from J, with 9 bases between. The full variable domain, in which reference TRBV18 and TRBJ2-3 provide the parts outside the CDR3, is NAGVMQNPRHLVRRRGQEARLRCSPMKGHSHVYWYRQLPEEGLKFMVYLQKENIIDESGMPKERFSAEFPKEGPSILRIQQVVRGDSAAYFCASALTSTDTQYFGPGTRLTVL.

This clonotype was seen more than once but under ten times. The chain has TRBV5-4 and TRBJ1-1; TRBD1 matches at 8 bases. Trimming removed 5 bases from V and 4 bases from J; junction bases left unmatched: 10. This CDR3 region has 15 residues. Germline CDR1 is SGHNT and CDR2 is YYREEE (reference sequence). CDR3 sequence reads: CASSPGQGGRTEAFF. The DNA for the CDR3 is TGTGCCAGCAGTCCTGGACAGGGAGGACGCACTGAAGCTTTCTTT.

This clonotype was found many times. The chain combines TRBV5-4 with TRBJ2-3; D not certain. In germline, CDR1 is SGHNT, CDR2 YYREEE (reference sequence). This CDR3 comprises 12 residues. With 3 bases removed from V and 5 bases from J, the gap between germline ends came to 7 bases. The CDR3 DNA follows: TGTGCCAGCAGCTCCCCGGGAGATACGCAGTATTTT. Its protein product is CASSSPGDTQYF.

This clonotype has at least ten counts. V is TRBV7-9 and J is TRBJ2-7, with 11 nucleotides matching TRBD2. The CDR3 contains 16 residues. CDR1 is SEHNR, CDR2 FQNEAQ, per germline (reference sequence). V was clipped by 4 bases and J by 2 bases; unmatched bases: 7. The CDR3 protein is CASSSAGLAEPYEQYF. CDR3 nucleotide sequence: TGTGCCAGCAGCTCCGCGGGACTAGCGGAACCCTACGAGCAGTACTTC.

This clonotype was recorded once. This chain's CDR3 is CASSLDSAPDQPQHF. For the CDR3, the DNA is TGCGCCAGCAGCTTGGACAGTGCTCCGGATCAGCCCCAGCATTTT. The gene calls are TRBV5-1 and TRBJ1-5; D not certain. The germline V gene has CDR1 SGHRS and CDR2 YFSETQ. The CDR3 runs 15 residues. V was clipped by 0 bases and J by 5 bases, with 12 bases between them.

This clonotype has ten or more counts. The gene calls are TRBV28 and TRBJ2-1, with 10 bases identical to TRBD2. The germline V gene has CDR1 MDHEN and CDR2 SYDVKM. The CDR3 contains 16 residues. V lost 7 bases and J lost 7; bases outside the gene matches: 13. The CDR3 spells CASTKPAGGLGNEQFF. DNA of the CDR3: TGTGCCAGCACAAAGCCAGCGGGGGGGCTAGGGAATGAGCAGTTCTTC. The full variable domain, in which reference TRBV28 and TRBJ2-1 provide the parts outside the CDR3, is DVKVTQSSRYLVKRTGEKVFLECVQDMDHENMFWYRQDPGLGLRLIYFSYDVKMKEKGDIPEGYSVSREKKERFSLILESASTNQTSMYLCASTKPAGGLGNEQFFGPGTRLTVL.

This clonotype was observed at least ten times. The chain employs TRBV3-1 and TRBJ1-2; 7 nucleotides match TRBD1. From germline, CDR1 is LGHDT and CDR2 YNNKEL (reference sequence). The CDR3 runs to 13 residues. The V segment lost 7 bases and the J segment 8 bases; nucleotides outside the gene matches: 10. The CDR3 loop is CASTPNRGGGYTF. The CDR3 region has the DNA TGTGCCAGCACCCCCAACAGGGGAGGCGGCTACACCTTC.

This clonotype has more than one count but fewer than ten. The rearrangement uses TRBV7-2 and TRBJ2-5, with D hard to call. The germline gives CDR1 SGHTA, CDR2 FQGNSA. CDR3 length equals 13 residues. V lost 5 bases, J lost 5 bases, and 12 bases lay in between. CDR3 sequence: CASSTLGLETQYF. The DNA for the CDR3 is TGTGCCAGCAGCACTCTTGGGCTTGAGACCCAGTACTTC.

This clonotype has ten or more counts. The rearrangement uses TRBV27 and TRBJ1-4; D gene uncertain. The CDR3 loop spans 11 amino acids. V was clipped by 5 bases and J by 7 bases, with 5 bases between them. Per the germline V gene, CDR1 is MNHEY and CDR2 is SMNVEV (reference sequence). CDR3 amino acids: CASSLTEKLFF. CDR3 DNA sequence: TGTGCCAGCAGTCTCACTGAAAAACTGTTTTTT.

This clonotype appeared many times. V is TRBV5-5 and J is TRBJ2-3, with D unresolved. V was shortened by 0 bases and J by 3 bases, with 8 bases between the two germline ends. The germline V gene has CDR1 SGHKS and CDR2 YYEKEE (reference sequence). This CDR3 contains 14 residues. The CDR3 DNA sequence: TGTGCCAGCAGCTTGGCCAGGAGAACAGATACGCAGTATTTT. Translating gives CASSLARRTDTQYF.

The CDR3: CASSLGTALNTIYF. The CDR3 DNA sequence: TGTGCCAGCAGTTTGGGGACGGCCCTGAACACCATATATTTT. This chain links TRBV12-3 or TRBV12-4 with TRBJ1-3, with TRBD1 as a possible D gene (5 bases). The CDR3 is made up of 14 amino acids. Trimming stripped 3 bases from V and 7 bases from J, with 13 bases between.

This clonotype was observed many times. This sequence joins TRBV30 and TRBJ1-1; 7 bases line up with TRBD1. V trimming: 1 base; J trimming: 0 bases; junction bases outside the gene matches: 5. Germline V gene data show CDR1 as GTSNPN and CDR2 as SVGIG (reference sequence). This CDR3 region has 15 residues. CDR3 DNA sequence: TGTGCCTGGAGTGGCGGGACAGCCATGAACACTGAAGCTTTCTTT. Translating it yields CAWSGGTAMNTEAFF.

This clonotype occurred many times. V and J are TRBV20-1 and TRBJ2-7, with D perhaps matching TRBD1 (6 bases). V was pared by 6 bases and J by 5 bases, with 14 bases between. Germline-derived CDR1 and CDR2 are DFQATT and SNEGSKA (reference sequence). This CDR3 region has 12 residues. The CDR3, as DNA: TGCAGTGCAAAGGGGGTTGGTCACGAGCAGTACTTC. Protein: CSAKGVGHEQYF.